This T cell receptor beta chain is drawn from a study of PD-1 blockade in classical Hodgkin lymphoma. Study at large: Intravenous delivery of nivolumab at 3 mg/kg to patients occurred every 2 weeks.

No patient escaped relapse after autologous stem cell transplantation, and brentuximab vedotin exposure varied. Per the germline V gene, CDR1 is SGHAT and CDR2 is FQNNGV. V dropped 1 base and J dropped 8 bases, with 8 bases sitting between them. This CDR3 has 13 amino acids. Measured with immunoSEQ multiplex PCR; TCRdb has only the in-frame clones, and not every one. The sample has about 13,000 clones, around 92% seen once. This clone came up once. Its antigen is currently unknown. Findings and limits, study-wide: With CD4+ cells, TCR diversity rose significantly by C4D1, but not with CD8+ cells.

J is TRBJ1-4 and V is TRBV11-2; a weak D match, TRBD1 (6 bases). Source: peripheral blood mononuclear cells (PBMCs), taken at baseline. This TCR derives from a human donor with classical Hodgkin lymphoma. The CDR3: CASSLARGEKLFF. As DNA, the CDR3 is TGTGCCAGCAGCTTAGCCAGGGGCGAAAAACTGTTTTTT.